This entry lists 23 T cell receptor beta chains sequenced from one sample in a study of early T cells in non-severe SARS-CoV-2 infection. TCRdb independently ran MiXCR on the 5' RACE reads; one entry per CDR3 protein. The table records tens of thousands of distinct CDR3 sequences, roughly a sixth of them present only once. This material consisted of whole blood, taken at baseline. The receptors were sampled from an adult who was a healthcare worker with PCR-confirmed SARS-CoV-2 infection or an uninfected control (not recorded which).

This clonotype was counted only a few times. CDR3 in DNA: TGCAGCGTGACCGGGACAACCTACGAGCAGTACTTC. Its protein is CSVTGTTYEQYF. V and J are TRBV29-1 and TRBJ2-7, with TRBD1 as a possible D gene (6 bases). The CDR3 length is 12 residues. V lost 6 bases to trimming and J lost 2 bases, with 11 bases between them. The germline V gene has CDR1 SQVTM and CDR2 ANQGSEA.

J is TRBJ1-2 and V is TRBV27; D unclear. This CDR3 comprises 15 residues. V was cut by 1 base and J by 2 bases, with 11 bases left in between. CDR1 is MNHEY and CDR2 is SMNVEV in the germline V gene (reference sequence). The CDR3 DNA reads as TGTGCCAGCAGTTTATACGGGGTAGAAAACTATGGCTACACCTTC. Translation gives CASSLYGVENYGYTF.

The J gene is TRBJ1-6, the V gene TRBV6-5; D perhaps matches TRBD1 (5 bases). Trimming left V 3 bases short and J 9 bases short, with 18 bases between. The CDR3 contains 16 residues. Germline-derived CDR1 and CDR2 are MNHEY and SVGAGI. This CDR3 reads CASSYVGGRQFSPLHF. The CDR3 DNA reads as TGTGCCAGCAGTTATGTTGGGGGTAGGCAGTTTTCACCCCTCCACTTT.

This chain links TRBV7-2 with TRBJ2-1; D call uncertain. CDR1 SGHTA and CDR2 FQGNSA come from the germline V gene. This CDR3 comprises 14 residues. Trimming stripped 3 bases from V and 4 bases from J, with 10 bases between. The CDR3 DNA sequence: TGTGCCAGCAGCTTCTCAGCGCCGTACAATGAGCAGTTCTTC. Amino acid sequence: CASSFSAPYNEQFF. Drawing the rest from reference TRBV7-2 and TRBJ2-1, the complete variable domain is GAGVSQSPSNKVTEKGKDVELRCDPISGHTALYWYRQSLGQGLEFLIYFQGNSAPDKSGLPSDRFSAERTGGSVSTLTIQRTQQEDSAVYLCASSFSAPYNEQFFGPGTRLTVL.

In its sample, this clonotype was seen a few times. This chain links TRBV7-9 with TRBJ1-4; D unclear. Germline V gene lookup returns CDR1 SEHNR and CDR2 FQNEAQ (reference sequence). The CDR3 contains 15 residues. With 2 bases removed from V and 5 bases from J, the gap between germline ends came to 12 bases. CDR3 sequence (DNA): TGTGCCAGCAGCTTATCGGGCAGGAGAAATGAAAAACTGTTTTTT. Amino acids: CASSLSGRRNEKLFF.

This clonotype was detected only a few times. The chain carries TRBV6-6 and TRBJ2-7, with 8 bases matching TRBD1. Germline CDR1 is MNHNY and CDR2 is SVGAGI (reference sequence). The CDR3 loop spans 13 amino acids. V gave up 7 bases and J gave up 3 bases; unmatched junction bases: 5. The CDR3 region is CASTRGQGYEQYF. CDR3 nucleotide sequence: TGTGCCAGCACCCGAGGACAGGGCTACGAGCAGTACTTC.

The chain has TRBV14 and TRBJ2-4; 10 bases agree with TRBD1. The V and J ends lost 3 bases and 0 bases, in that order; junction bases with no gene match: 2. The CDR3 has 16 residues. Germline V gene sequence: CDR1 SGHDN, CDR2 FVKESK. The CDR3 DNA is TGTGCCAGCAGCCACGGGACAGGGGAAGCCAAAAACATTCAGTACTTC. Its translation: CASSHGTGEAKNIQYF.

There are a few counts of this clonotype. This chain uses TRBV7-8 with TRBJ2-1, with 13 bases fitting TRBD2. The CDR3 is 19 residues long. CDR1 and CDR2 from the germline V gene are SGHVS and FQNEAQ. Trimming removed 5 bases from V and 12 bases from J; junction bases left unmatched: 22. The CDR3 spells CASSRRREETSGGTMGQFF. The CDR3 DNA reads as TGTGCCAGCAGCCGCCGGCGAGAAGAGACTAGCGGGGGGACAATGGGGCAGTTCTTC.

This clonotype was recorded a few times. The chain employs TRBV4-3 and TRBJ2-7; no clear D gene. The V end was cut by 0 bases, the J end by 0 bases, with 12 bases between. Germline assignment: CDR1 LGHNA and CDR2 YSLEER. The CDR3 loop spans 16 amino acids. CDR3 in amino acids: CASSQDLIATSYEQYF. As DNA, the CDR3 is TGCGCCAGCAGCCAAGATTTGATAGCCACCTCCTACGAGCAGTACTTC.

A few counts support this clonotype. J is TRBJ2-6 and V is TRBV7-9, with D possibly being TRBD2 (5 bases). The CDR3 has 16 residues. CDR1 SEHNR and CDR2 FQNEAQ come from the germline V gene (reference sequence). Trimming cost V 7 bases and J 2 bases, with 15 bases left between them. The CDR3 nucleotides are TGTGCCAGCACCAGCAACCGGGGTACTGGGGCCAACGTCCTGACTTTC. This codes for CASTSNRGTGANVLTF.

As DNA, the CDR3 is TGCAGTGCTAGAGGGGACAGGGGGCTCTACGAGCAGTACTTC. Encoded protein: CSARGDRGLYEQYF. The V call is TRBV20-1, the J call TRBJ2-7; 12 positions agree with TRBD1. In germline, CDR1 is DFQATT, CDR2 SNEGSKA (reference sequence). CDR3 length: 14 amino acids. V was clipped by 1 base and J by 3 bases; unmatched bases: 1.

This clonotype was counted many times. This chain joins TRBV18 and TRBJ2-7, with 7 bases matching TRBD2. Germline CDR1 reads KGHSH; CDR2 reads LQKENI. The CDR3 extends over 15 amino acids. With V trimmed by 6 bases and J by 3 bases, 11 bases remained unmatched. The CDR3, as DNA: TGTGCCAGCTCTCCTACGGGGACTACCCACTACGAGCAGTACTTC. Its translation is CASSPTGTTHYEQYF. The full variable domain, completed using reference TRBV18 and TRBJ2-7, is NAGVMQNPRHLVRRRGQEARLRCSPMKGHSHVYWYRQLPEEGLKFMVYLQKENIIDESGMPKERFSAEFPKEGPSILRIQQVVRGDSAAYFCASSPTGTTHYEQYFGPGTRLTVT.

This clonotype appeared many times. The V call is TRBV29-1, the J call TRBJ1-1, with TRBD1 matching over 10 bases. V was pared by 7 bases and J by 0 bases, with 5 bases of the junction left unmatched. The CDR3 extends over 14 amino acids. Germline V CDR1 and CDR2: SQVTM, ANQGSEA. CDR3: CSARDRGMNTEAFF. CDR3 bases: TGCAGCGCCAGGGACAGGGGAATGAACACTGAAGCTTTCTTT. Full variable domain (outside the CDR3, taken from reference TRBV29-1 and TRBJ1-1): SAVISQKPSRDICQRGTSLTIQCQVDSQVTMMFWYRQQPGQSLTLIATANQGSEATYESGFVIDKFPISRPNLTFSTLTVSNMSPEDSSIYLCSARDRGMNTEAFFGQGTRLTVV.

This chain links TRBV11-3 with TRBJ1-6, with D uncertain. CDR3 length: 13 residues. The germline gives CDR1 SGHNT, CDR2 YENEEA. Trimming shortened V by 0 bases and J by 7 bases, and 4 bases separated the two germline ends. Here the CDR3 reads CASSLDINSPLHF. In nucleotides, the CDR3 is TGTGCCAGCAGCTTAGATATCAATTCACCCCTCCACTTT.

This clonotype was seen a few times. The chain couples TRBV12-3 or TRBV12-4 to TRBJ2-2; 7 bases agree with TRBD1. V dropped 10 bases and J dropped 2; count of bases not matched to a gene: 7. This CDR3 contains 14 residues. The DNA for the CDR3 is TGTGCCAACCTCCGGGACAGAAACACCGGGGAGCTGTTTTTT. Protein: CANLRDRNTGELFF.

This clonotype was detected only a few times. V is TRBV7-9 and J is TRBJ2-7; TRBD2 agrees at 7 bases. The germline gives CDR1 SEHNR, CDR2 FQNEAQ (reference sequence). This CDR3 comprises 14 residues. Trimming cost V 3 bases and J 4 bases; bases outside gene matches: 6. The CDR3 loop reads CASSFFGRTYEQYF. The CDR3 DNA reads as TGTGCCAGCAGCTTCTTCGGGAGGACGTACGAGCAGTACTTC.

This clonotype was observed a handful of times. V is TRBV6-5 and J is TRBJ1-1; D is ambiguous. Germline CDR1 MNHEY, CDR2 SVGAGI. V lost 2 bases and J 1 base, leaving 8 bases between the germline ends. The CDR3 is 14 amino acids. The CDR3 is CASSYGRTNTEAFF. The CDR3 DNA reads as TGTGCCAGCAGTTACGGGCGGACGAACACTGAAGCTTTCTTT.

The chain recombines TRBV6-5 with TRBJ1-4; D might be TRBD1 (5 bases). The CDR3 is 15 residues long. Germline V gives CDR1 MNHEY, CDR2 SVGAGI. V was pared by 0 bases and J by 5 bases, with 10 bases between. CDR3 nucleotides: TGTGCCAGCAGTTACTCGGGGGGGGAGAATGAAAAACTGTTTTTT. Amino acid sequence: CASSYSGGENEKLFF.

The CDR3 DNA follows: TGTGCCAGCAGCTTAGCAGGGGGTAATTCTGAAGCTTTCTTT. Translating it yields CASSLAGGNSEAFF. The chain joins TRBV7-8 to TRBJ1-1, with D possibly TRBD1 on 6 matching bases. The CDR3 has 14 residues. Germline lookup yields CDR1 SGHVS and CDR2 FQNEAQ. With 0 bases removed from V and 6 bases from J, the gap between germline ends came to 11 bases.

There are a few counts of this clonotype. The chain recombines TRBV20-1 with TRBJ2-7; 9 bases match TRBD1. From germline, CDR1 is DFQATT and CDR2 SNEGSKA (reference sequence). There are 14 residues in the CDR3. Losses at the gene ends were 0 bases for V and 9 bases for J; bases not matched to a gene: 9. The CDR3 coding sequence is TGCAGTGCTAGAGATCCCGGGACAGGGCCTTTGCAGTACTTC. Protein sequence: CSARDPGTGPLQYF.

The rearrangement uses TRBV7-9 and TRBJ2-7; D assignment may be TRBD1 or TRBD2 (5 bases each). Germline V CDR1 and CDR2: SEHNR, FQNEAQ (reference sequence). The V gene lost 0 bases and the J gene lost 6 bases, with 12 bases spanning the gap. CDR3 length: 14 amino acids. The CDR3 reads CASSLAGPYSEQYF. The CDR3, as DNA: TGTGCCAGCAGCTTAGCGGGACCGTACAGCGAGCAGTACTTC.

This clonotype was seen only a few times. The DNA for the CDR3 is TGTGCCAGCAGCGGAGGTCAAGAGACCCAGTACTTC. This encodes CASSGGQETQYF. The V call is TRBV3-1, the J call TRBJ2-5; D possibly corresponds to TRBD2 (5 bases). V lost 5 bases, J lost 2 bases, and 6 bases lay in between. Germline V gene lookup returns CDR1 LGHDT and CDR2 YNNKEL (reference sequence). The CDR3 covers 12 residues.

The V gene is TRBV20-1, the J gene TRBJ2-7, with D possibly being TRBD2 (6 bases). The CDR3 covers 13 residues. Germline V gives CDR1 DFQATT, CDR2 SNEGSKA (reference sequence). V lost 4 bases and J lost 0, with 10 bases in between. CDR3 sequence reads: CSAIRGNSYEQYF. CDR3 DNA sequence: TGCAGTGCTATTCGCGGGAACTCCTACGAGCAGTACTTC.